This TCR beta chain appears in the sequencing data of a study of beta chain features in type 1 diabetes. Study-level background: The study found patients and healthy donors alike in age, gender and cell yields. In all, about 100,000,000 sorted cells from all samples were analyzed. Study outcomes and limitations: TCRB CDR3s from Type 1 diabetes patients were moderately but significantly shorter in all four CD4+ subsets.

Over 95% purity was reached by all sorted populations. The authors reverse transcribed all of the isolated RNA, so sequencing captured expressed TCRB transcripts. Profiling relied on immunoSEQ multiplex PCR, and the TCRdb table lists in-frame clones only, not all of them. Altogether roughly 250,000 clones are present, around 21% being singletons, with the ten largest covering about 0.027%. On this clone: Its specificity is unknown.

The J segment lost 2 bases and the V segment lost 1 base, leaving 7 bases of the junction unmatched. Germline CDR1 LNHNV, CDR2 YYDKDF (reference sequence). This CDR3 is 17 amino acids long. This sequence joins TRBV15 and TRBJ2-3; TRBD2 matches at 9 bases. The sequenced sample was naive CD4+ T cells from blood. This clonotype was obtained from a woman in her forties with type 1 diabetes. DNA of the CDR3: TGTGCCACCAGCAGAGTCGCTGGCGGGAGGGCCACAGATACGCAGTATTTT. Its protein is CATSRVAGGRATDTQYF.